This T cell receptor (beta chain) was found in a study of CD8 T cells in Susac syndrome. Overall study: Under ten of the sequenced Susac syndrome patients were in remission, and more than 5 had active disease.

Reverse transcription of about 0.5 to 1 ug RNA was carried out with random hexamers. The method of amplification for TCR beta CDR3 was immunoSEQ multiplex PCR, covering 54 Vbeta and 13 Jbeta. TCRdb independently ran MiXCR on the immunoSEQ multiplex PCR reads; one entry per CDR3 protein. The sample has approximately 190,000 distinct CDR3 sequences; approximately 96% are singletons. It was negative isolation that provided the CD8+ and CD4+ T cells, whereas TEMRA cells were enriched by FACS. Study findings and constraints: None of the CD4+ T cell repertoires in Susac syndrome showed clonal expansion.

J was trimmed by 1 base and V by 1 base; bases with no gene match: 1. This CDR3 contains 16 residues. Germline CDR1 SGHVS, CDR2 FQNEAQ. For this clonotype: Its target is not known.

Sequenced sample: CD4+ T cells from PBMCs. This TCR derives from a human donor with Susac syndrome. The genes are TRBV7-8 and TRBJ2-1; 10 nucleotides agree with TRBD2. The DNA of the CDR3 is TGTGCCAGCAGCTTAGAGCGGGGGGGGTCCTACAATGAGCAGTTCTTC. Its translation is CASSLERGGSYNEQFF.